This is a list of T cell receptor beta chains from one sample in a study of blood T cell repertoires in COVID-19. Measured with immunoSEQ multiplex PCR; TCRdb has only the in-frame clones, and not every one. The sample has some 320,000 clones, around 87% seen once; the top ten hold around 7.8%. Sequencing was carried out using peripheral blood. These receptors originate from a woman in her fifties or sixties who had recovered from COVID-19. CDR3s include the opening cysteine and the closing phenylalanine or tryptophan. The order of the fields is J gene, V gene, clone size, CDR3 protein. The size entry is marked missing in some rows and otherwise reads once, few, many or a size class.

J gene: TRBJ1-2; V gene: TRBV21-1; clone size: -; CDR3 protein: CASSPWALNYGYTF
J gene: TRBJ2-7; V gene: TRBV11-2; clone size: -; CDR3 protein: CASSPGSVGGGREQYF
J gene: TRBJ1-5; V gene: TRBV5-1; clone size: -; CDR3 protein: CASRYSNQPQHF
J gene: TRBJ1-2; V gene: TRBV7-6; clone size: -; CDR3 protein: CASSLMDRGNYGYTF
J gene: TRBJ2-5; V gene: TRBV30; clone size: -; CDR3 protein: CAWSVSVETQYF
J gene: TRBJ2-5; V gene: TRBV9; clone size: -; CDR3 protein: CASSVGVLAQETQYF
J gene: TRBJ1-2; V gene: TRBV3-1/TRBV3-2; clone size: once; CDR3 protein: CASSPGTGGDGYTF
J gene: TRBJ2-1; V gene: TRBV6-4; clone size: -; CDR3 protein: CASSESTDHNEQFF
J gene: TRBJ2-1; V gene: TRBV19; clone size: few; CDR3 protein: CASSLGTANNEQFF
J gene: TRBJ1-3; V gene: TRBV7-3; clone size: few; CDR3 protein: CASSSSAGPGGNTIYF
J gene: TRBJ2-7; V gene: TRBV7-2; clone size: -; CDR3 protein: CASSPKAGGPSEQYF
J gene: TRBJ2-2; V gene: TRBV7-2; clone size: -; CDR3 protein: CASSSSGTGTGELFF
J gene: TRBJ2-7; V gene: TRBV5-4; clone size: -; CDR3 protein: CASSSDWPDAYEQYF
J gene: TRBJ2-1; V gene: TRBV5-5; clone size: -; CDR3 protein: CASSRTSGTFYNEQFF
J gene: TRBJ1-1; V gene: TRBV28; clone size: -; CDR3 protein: CASSLRYTEAFF
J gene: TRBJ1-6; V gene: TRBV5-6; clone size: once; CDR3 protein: CASSPNRVPPLHF
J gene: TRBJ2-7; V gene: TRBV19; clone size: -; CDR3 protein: CASSLGTTAVYEQYF
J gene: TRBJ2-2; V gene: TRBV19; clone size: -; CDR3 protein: CASSVTSGRNTGELFF
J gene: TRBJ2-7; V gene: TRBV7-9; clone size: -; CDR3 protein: CASRLPEGASSYEQYF
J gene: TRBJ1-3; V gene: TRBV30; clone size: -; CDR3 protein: CAWDRVAGNTIYF
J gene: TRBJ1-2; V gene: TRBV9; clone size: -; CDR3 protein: CASSVEGVSYGYTF
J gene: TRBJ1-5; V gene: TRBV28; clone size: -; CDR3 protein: CASSLGGRGQPQHF
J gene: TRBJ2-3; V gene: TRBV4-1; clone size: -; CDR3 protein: CASSQVGDITQYF
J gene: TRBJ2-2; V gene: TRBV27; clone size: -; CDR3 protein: CASSLMVETGYTGELFF
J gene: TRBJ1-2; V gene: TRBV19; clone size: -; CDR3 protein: CATSGGLANYGYTF
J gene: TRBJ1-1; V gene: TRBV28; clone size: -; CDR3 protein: CATHLLSGTEAFF
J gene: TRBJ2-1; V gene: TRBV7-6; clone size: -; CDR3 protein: CASSSQTSGSLEYNEQFF
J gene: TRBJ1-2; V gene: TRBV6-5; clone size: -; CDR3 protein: CASSYSARNYGYTF
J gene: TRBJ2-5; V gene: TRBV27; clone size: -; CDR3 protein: CASSPSGSGVTQYF
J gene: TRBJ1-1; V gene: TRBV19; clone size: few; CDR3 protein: CASSTGNGYGAFF
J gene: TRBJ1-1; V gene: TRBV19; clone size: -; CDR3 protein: CASTSALAGNTEAFF
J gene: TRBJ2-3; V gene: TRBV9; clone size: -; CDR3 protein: CASSVGDTQYF
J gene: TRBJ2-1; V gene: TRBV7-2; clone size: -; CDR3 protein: CASSATGLYSYNEQFF
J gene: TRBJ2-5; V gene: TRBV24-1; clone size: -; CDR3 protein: CATSTLGQGQETQYF
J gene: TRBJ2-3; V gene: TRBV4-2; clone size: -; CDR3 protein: CASSPGLPDTQYF
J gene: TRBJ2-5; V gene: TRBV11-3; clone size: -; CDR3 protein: CASSPGLAGEETQYF
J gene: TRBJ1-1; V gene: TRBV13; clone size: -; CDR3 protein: CASSSGQIRQAFF
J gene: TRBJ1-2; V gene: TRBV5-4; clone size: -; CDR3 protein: CASSSSTGNYGYTF
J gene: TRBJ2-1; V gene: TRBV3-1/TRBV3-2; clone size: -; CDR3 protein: CASSSTTGTAYNEQFF
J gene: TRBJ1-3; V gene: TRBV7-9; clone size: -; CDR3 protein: CAGDRGLSGNTIYF
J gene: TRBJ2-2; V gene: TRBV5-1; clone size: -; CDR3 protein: CASSIRPGGDGELFF
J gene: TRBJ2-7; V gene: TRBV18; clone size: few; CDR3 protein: CASSPEAGAYEQYF
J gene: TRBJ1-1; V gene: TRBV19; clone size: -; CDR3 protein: CASSSGDAFF
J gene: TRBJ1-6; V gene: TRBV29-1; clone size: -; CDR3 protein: CSVQLQGGSPLHF
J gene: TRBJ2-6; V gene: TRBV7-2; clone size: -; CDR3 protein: CASSPESGANVLTF
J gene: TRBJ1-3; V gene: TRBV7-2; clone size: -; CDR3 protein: CASSWGQGARGNTIYF
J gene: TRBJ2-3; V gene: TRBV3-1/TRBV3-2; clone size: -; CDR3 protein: CASSLQGRGDTQYF